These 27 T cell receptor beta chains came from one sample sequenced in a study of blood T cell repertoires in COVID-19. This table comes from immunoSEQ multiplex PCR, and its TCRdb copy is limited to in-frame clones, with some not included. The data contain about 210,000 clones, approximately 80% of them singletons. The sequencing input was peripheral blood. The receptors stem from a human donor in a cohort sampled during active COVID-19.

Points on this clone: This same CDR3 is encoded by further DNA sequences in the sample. CDR3 residues: CASSLDREQYF. CDR3 nucleotides: TGTGCCAGCAGCCTCGACAGGGAGCAGTACTTC. The chain is built from TRBV7-9 and TRBJ2-7; a weak D match, TRBD1 (6 bases). Germline values: CDR1 SEHNR, CDR2 FQNEAQ (reference sequence). V shed 5 bases and J shed 7 bases, with 9 bases lying between them. CDR3 length: 11 residues. Together with reference TRBV7-9 and TRBJ2-7, the CDR3 gives the full variable domain: DTGVSQNPRHKITKRGQNVTFRCDPISEHNRLYWYRQTLGQGPEFLTYFQNEAQLEKSRLLSDRFSAERPKGSFSTLEIQRTEQGDSAMYLCASSLDREQYFGPGTRLTVT.

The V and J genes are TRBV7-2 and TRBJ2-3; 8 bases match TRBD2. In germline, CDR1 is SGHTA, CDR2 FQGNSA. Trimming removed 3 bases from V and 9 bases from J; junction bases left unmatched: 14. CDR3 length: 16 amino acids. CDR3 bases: TGTGCCAGCAGCTTTAGACCGGGGGGGGATCAGTCGACGCAGTATTTT. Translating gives CASSFRPGGDQSTQYF.

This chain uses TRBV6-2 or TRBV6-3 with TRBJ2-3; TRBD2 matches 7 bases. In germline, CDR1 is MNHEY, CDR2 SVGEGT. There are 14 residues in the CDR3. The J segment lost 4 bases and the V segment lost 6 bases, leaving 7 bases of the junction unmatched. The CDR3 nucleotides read TGTGCCAGCAGCTCGACTAGCCCGCCAGATACGCAGTATTTT. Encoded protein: CASSSTSPPDTQYF.

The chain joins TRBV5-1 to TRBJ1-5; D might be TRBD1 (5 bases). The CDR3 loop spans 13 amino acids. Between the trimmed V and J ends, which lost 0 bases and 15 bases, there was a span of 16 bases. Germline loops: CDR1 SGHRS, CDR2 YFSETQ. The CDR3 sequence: CASSLEGRSGWHF. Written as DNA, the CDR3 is TGCGCCAGCAGCTTGGAGGGGAGGTCGGGATGGCATTTT.

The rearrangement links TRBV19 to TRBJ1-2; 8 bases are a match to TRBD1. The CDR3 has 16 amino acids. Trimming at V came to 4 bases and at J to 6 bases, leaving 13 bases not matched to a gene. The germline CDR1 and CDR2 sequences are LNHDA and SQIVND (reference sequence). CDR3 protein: CASSTGRGQGADGYTF. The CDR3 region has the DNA TGTGCCAGTAGTACTGGCCGCGGACAGGGCGCCGATGGCTACACCTTC.

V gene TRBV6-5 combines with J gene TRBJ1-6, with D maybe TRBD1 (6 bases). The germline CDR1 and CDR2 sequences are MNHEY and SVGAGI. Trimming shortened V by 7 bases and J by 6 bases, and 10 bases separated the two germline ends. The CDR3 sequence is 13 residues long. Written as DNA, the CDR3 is TGTGCCAGCACGCTCAGGGGTAATTCACCCCTCCACTTT. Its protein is CASTLRGNSPLHF.

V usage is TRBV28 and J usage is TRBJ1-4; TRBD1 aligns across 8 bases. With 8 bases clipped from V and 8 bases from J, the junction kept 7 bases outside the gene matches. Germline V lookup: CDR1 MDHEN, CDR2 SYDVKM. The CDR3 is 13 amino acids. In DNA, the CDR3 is TGTGCCAGCTTACACAGGGGGAACGAAAAACTGTTTTTT. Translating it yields CASLHRGNEKLFF.

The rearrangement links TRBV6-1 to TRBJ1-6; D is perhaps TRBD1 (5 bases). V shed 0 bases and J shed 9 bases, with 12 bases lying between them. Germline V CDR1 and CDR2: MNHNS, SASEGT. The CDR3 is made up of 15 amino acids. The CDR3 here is CASSEALRGGSPLHF. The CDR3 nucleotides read TGTGCCAGCAGTGAAGCGCTTCGGGGGGGTTCACCCCTCCACTTT.

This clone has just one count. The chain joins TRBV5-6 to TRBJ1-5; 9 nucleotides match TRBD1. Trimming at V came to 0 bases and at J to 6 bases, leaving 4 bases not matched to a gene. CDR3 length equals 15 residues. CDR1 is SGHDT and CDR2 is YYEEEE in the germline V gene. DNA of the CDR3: TGTGCCAGCAGCTTGGGGACAGGGGAGGGTCAGCCCCAGCATTTT. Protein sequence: CASSLGTGEGQPQHF.

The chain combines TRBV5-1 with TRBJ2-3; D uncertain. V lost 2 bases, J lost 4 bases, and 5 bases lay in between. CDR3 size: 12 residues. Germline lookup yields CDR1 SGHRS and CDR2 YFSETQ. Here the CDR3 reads CASSFLADTQYF. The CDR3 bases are TGCGCCAGCAGCTTCTTAGCAGATACGCAGTATTTT.

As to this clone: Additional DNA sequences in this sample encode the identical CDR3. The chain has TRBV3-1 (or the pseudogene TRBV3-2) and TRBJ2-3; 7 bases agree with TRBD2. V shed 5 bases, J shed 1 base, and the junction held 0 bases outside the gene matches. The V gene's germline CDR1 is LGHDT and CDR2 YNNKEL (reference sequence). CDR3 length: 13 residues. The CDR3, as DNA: TGTGCCAGCAGCGGGGGGGGCACAGATACGCAGTATTTT. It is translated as CASSGGGTDTQYF.

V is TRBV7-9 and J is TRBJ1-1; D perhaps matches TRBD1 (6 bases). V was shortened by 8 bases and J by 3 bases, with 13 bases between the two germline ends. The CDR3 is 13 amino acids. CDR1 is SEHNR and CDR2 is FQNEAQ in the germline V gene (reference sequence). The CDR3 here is CASGRAGDTEAFF. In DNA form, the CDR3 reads TGTGCCAGCGGCAGGGCAGGGGACACTGAAGCTTTCTTT.

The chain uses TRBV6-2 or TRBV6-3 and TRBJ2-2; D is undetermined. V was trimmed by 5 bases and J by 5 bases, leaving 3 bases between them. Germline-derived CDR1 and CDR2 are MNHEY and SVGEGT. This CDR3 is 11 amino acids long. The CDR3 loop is CASSQTGELFF. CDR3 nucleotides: TGTGCCAGCAGTCAGACCGGGGAGCTGTTTTTT.

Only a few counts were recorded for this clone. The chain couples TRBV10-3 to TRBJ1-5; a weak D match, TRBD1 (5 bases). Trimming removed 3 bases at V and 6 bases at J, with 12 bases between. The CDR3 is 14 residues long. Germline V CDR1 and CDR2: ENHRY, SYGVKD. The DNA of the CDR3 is TGTGCCATCAGTGAAGGCAGGGCAGGTCAGCCCCAGCATTTT. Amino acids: CAISEGRAGQPQHF.

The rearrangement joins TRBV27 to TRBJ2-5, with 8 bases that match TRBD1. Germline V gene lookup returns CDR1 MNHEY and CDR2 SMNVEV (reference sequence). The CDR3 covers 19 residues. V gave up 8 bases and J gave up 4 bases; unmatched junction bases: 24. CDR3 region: CASSPRWETGAPRGETQYF. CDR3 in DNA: TGTGCCAGCTCCCCAAGGTGGGAGACAGGGGCTCCCCGAGGAGAGACCCAGTACTTC.

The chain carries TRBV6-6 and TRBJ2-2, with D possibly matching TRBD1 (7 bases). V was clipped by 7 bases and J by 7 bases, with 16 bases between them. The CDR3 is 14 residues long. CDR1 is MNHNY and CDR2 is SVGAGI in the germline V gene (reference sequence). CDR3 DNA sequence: TGTGCCAGCACCCCCAGGGGGGTCGGCGGGGAGCTGTTTTTT. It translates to CASTPRGVGGELFF.

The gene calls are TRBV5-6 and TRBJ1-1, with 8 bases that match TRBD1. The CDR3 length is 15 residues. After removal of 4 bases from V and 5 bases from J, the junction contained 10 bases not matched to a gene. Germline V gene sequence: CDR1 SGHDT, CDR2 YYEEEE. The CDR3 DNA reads TGTGCCAGCAGCGGCCAGACAGGGGCTGGGACTGAAGCTTTCTTT. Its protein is CASSGQTGAGTEAFF.

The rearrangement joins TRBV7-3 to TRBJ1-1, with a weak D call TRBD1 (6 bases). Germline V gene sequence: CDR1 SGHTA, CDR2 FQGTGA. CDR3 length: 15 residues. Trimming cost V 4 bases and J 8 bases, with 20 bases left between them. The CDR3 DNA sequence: TGTGCCAGCAGCTCCACTCCCGGGACAAGTGTAGAAGCTTTCTTT. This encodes CASSSTPGTSVEAFF.

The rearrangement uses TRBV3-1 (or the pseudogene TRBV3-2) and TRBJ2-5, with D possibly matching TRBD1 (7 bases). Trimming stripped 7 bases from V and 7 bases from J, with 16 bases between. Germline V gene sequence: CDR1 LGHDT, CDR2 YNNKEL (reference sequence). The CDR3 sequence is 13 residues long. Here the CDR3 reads CASTLGQGGTQYF. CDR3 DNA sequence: TGTGCCAGCACCCTAGGGCAGGGGGGGACCCAGTACTTC.

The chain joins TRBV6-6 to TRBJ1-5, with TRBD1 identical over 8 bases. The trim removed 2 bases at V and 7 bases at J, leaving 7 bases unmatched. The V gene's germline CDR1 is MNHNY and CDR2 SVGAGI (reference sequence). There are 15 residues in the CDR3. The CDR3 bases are TGTGCCAGCAGTTACGGCAGGGGGCTTTGGCAGCCCCAGCATTTT. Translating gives CASSYGRGLWQPQHF.

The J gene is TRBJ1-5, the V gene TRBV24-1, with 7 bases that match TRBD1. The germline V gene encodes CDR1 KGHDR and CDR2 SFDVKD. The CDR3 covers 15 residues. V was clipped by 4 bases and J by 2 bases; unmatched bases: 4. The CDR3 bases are TGTGCCACCAGTGAAGCCGGGACAGGCAATCAGCCCCAGCATTTT. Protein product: CATSEAGTGNQPQHF.

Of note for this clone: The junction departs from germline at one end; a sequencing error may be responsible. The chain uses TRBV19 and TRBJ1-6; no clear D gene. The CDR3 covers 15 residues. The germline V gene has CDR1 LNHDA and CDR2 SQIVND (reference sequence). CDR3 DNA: TGTGCCAGTAATATAGTAGAGGGTTTGGGTTCACCCCTCCACTTT. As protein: CASNIVEGLGSPLHF.

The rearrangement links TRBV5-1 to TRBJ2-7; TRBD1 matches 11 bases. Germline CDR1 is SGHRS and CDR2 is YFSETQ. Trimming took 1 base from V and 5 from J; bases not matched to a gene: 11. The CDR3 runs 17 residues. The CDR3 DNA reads TGCGCCAGCAGCTTGCAGTTAAAGGGACAGGGGGTCCACGAGCAGTACTTC. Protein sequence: CASSLQLKGQGVHEQYF.

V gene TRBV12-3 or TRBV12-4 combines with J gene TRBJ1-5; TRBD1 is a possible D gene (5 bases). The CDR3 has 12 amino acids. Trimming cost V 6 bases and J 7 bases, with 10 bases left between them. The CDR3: CASREGMQPQHF. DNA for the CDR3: TGTGCCAGCAGGGAGGGGATGCAGCCCCAGCATTTT.

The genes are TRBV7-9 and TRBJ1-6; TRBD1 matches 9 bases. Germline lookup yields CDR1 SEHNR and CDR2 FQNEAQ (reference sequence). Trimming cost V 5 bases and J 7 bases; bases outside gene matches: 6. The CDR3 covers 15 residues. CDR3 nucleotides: TGTGCCAGCAGCCCGCCGGGGACAGGGAATTCACCCCTCCACTTT. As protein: CASSPPGTGNSPLHF.

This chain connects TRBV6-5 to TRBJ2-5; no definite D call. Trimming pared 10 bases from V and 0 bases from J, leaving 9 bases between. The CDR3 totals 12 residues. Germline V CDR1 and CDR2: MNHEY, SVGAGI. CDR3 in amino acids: CATREDQETQYF. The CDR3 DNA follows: TGTGCCACACGCGAGGACCAAGAGACCCAGTACTTC.

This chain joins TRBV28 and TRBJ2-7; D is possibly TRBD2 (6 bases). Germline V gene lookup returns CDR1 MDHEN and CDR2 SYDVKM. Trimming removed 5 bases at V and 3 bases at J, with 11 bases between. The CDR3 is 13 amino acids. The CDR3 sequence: CASSPGTDYEQYF. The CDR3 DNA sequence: TGTGCCAGCAGTCCCGGGACTGACTACGAGCAGTACTTC.